Shown below are 11 T cell receptor beta chains from a single sample sequenced in a study of Graves' ophthalmopathy and Graves' hyperthyroidism. Amplified material comprised TCR beta CDR3 regions derived from RNA transcripts. First-round RT-PCR employed HTBI primers, with a second-round multiplex PCR after it. TCRdb independently ran MiXCR on the multiplex PCR reads; one entry per CDR3 protein. Here the sample spans roughly 500,000 distinct CDR3 sequences, approximately 15% being singletons. Input material: blood. The receptor set was obtained from a woman between 25 and 40 years old with Graves' ophthalmopathy.

J is TRBJ1-1 and V is TRBV27, with D perhaps TRBD1 (5 bases). V shed 7 bases and J shed 0 bases, with 9 bases lying between them. Germline CDR1 is MNHEY and CDR2 is SMNVEV (reference sequence). The CDR3 totals 13 residues. CDR3: CASTNRLNTEAFF. The CDR3 DNA follows: TGTGCCAGCACTAACAGGCTGAACACTGAAGCTTTCTTT.

The table lists this clonotype with many counts. The chain links TRBV5-1 to TRBJ1-1; D uncertain. V lost 5 bases and J 6 bases, leaving 14 bases between the germline ends. The CDR3 has 13 residues. Germline CDR1 is SGHRS and CDR2 is YFSETQ. The CDR3 loop reads CASRFVRAAEAFF. Written as DNA, the CDR3 is TGCGCCAGCAGGTTCGTGAGGGCCGCTGAAGCTTTCTTT. The full variable domain, in which reference TRBV5-1 and TRBJ1-1 provide the parts outside the CDR3, is KAGVTQTPRYLIKTRGQQVTLSCSPISGHRSVSWYQQTPGQGLQFLFEYFSETQRNKGNFPGRFSGRQFSNSRSEMNVSTLELGDSALYLCASRFVRAAEAFFGQGTRLTVV.

This clonotype was detected a few times. An end of the junction differs from the germline gene, which may be a read error. V is TRBV7-2 and J is TRBJ1-1; D call uncertain. This CDR3 comprises 13 residues. Germline CDR1 SGHTA, CDR2 FQGNSA. The CDR3 is CVSSLIGRTEAFF. CDR3 nucleotides: TGTGTCAGCAGCTTAATAGGGCGGACTGAAGCTTTCTTT.

This clonotype has at least ten counts. CDR3: CASSPTGITEAFF. The CDR3 nucleotides read TGTGCCAGCAGCCCAACAGGGATCACTGAAGCTTTCTTT. The V gene is TRBV11-2, the J gene TRBJ1-1; possible D gene TRBD1, 6 bases. The germline V and J ends were trimmed by 5 bases and 4 bases, with 11 bases remaining between them. The CDR3 covers 13 residues. Germline loops: CDR1 SGHAT, CDR2 FQNNGV.

This clonotype was observed at least ten times. The V and J genes are TRBV12-3 or TRBV12-4 and TRBJ1-1; D may be TRBD1 (6 bases). The CDR3 consists of 11 residues. Between the trimmed V and J ends, which lost 6 bases and 10 bases, there was a span of 12 bases. The CDR3 here is CASRDSGAAFF. The DNA of the CDR3 is TGTGCCAGCAGGGATTCAGGGGCAGCTTTCTTT.

This clonotype was detected ten times or more. The chain links TRBV14 to TRBJ2-7; TRBD2 agrees at 7 bases. Germline CDR1 SGHDN, CDR2 FVKESK. This CDR3 is 13 amino acids long. V lost 8 bases, J lost 0 bases, and 4 bases stayed unmatched. CDR3 DNA sequence: TGTGCCAGCCCCGAGCGGGACTCCTACGAGCAGTACTTC. The encoded protein is CASPERDSYEQYF.

To note about this clonotype: The conserved phenylalanine or tryptophan normally closing the CDR3 is absent here, so this likely arose from a read error. The limits of the CDR3 on the DNA are not certain, so only TCRdb's listed CDR3 is given. The rearrangement uses TRBV27 and TRBJ2-5; the D call in the table, TRBD1, was not verified against the DNA. Germline V gene lookup returns CDR1 MNHEY and CDR2 SMNVEV (reference sequence). Including both end residues, the CDR3 is 11 amino acids long. CDR3: CASSSGGTQNY.

This clonotype has at least ten counts. The gene calls are TRBV4-1 and TRBJ2-4; D not resolved. The CDR3 covers 14 residues. From germline, CDR1 is MGHRA and CDR2 YSYEKL. V was pared by 7 bases and J by 0 bases, with 10 bases between. The CDR3 nucleotides are TGCGCCAGCACCACAGTGGGAGCCAAAAACATTCAGTACTTC. Residues: CASTTVGAKNIQYF.

This clonotype was seen repeatedly, ten times or more. This rearrangement joins TRBV25-1 to TRBJ1-5; 7 bases are a match to TRBD1. The CDR3 is 14 residues long. Germline assignment: CDR1 MGHDK and CDR2 SYGVNS. The V and J ends lost 3 bases and 4 bases, in that order; junction bases with no gene match: 3. The CDR3 region has the DNA TGTGCCAGCAGTGATCCGGGACAGAATCAGCCCCAGCATTTT. Amino acids: CASSDPGQNQPQHF.

This clonotype turned up a few times. The rearrangement links TRBV30 to TRBJ1-6, with no clear D. The CDR3 sequence is 13 residues long. V was trimmed by 3 bases and J by 6 bases, leaving 9 bases between them. The V gene's germline CDR1 is GTSNPN and CDR2 SVGIG (reference sequence). CDR3 sequence (DNA): TGTGCCTGGAGCGTAGACCCTAATTCACCCCTCCACTTT. Translating it yields CAWSVDPNSPLHF.

This clonotype has a count of ten or more. The chain links TRBV6-1 to TRBJ1-1, with 10 bases identical to TRBD1. The trim removed 10 bases at V and 3 bases at J, leaving 5 bases unmatched. Per germline, CDR1 MNHNS and CDR2 SASEGT. The CDR3 covers 13 residues. CDR3 DNA: TGTGCCACTAGACAGGGGGCTGACACTGAAGCTTTCTTT. It codes for CATRQGADTEAFF.